The rows below give T cell receptor beta chains drawn from one sample of a study of cytomegalovirus exposure and HLA in healthy donors. TCRdb's copy holds only in-frame clones and misses some; the assay was immunoSEQ multiplex PCR. The top ten clones hold 4% to 6.5% of a sample with some 150,000 clones, approximately 87% of them seen once. Sequencing was done on a sample of PBMCs. The receptors originated from a woman aged 30 to 39 in good health and CMV-seronegative. Both conserved end residues are part of each CDR3. D genes are given only for firm matches. Only part of the rows carry a size: once, few, many, or a class if the clone is expanded.

d_gene	v_gene	abundance	j_gene	CDR3aa	CDR3nt
NA	TRBV30	NA	TRBJ2-7	CAWSHLGRHEQYF	TGTGCCTGGAGTCACCTGGGGCGCCACGAGCAGTACTTC
TRBD2	TRBV19	NA	TRBJ2-1	CASSMEGTSGYNEQFF	TGTGCCAGTAGTATGGAGGGGACTAGCGGGTACAATGAGCAGTTCTTC
NA	TRBV7-9	once	TRBJ2-7	CASSPRGGRSYEQYF	TGTGCCAGCAGCCCCCGGGGAGGAAGGTCCTACGAGCAGTACTTC
TRBD2	TRBV7-3	NA	TRBJ2-1	CASSLYSSGYNEQFF	TGTGCCAGCAGCTTATATTCTAGCGGGTACAATGAGCAGTTCTTC
TRBD2	TRBV10-3	once	TRBJ2-3	CAISALAASTDTQYF	TGTGCCATCAGTGCACTAGCGGCCAGCACAGATACGCAGTATTTT
NA	TRBV2	once	TRBJ1-4	CASRDDSINEKLFF	TGTGCCAGCAGAGATGACAGTATTAATGAAAAACTGTTTTTT
NA	TRBV28	NA	TRBJ1-1	CASGPREAFF	TGTGCCAGCGGTCCCCGGGAAGCTTTCTTT
NA	TRBV13	NA	TRBJ1-1	CASSLSGAEAFF	TGTGCCAGCAGCTTATCAGGGGCTGAAGCTTTCTTT
TRBD1	TRBV30	NA	TRBJ2-3	CAWSTGQPTSTDTQYF	TGTGCCTGGAGTACGGGACAGCCTACAAGCACAGATACGCAGTATTTT
NA	TRBV15	few	TRBJ2-3	CATSTFSGDTTQYF	TGTGCCACCAGCACCTTCTCAGGGGATACTACGCAGTATTTT
NA	TRBV10-3	NA	TRBJ2-1	CAISAGNDNEQFF	TGTGCCATCAGTGCCGGTAATGACAATGAGCAGTTCTTC
TRBD2	TRBV28	few	TRBJ2-7	CASSFSLAITSGRDYEQYF	TGTGCCAGCAGTTTCAGTTTAGCTATTACTAGCGGGAGGGATTACGAGCAGTACTTC
TRBD1	TRBV4-2	NA	TRBJ2-1	CASNPETGSFNEQFF	TGTGCCAGCAACCCGGAGACAGGGTCTTTCAATGAGCAGTTCTTC
TRBD2	TRBV4-1	once	TRBJ2-3	CASSRLSGRGTDTQYF	TGCGCCAGTAGCCGTCTTAGCGGGAGGGGAACAGATACGCAGTATTTT
TRBD2	TRBV27	once	TRBJ2-1	CASSFRREGPNEQFF	TGTGCCAGCAGTTTTCGCCGGGAGGGCCCGAATGAGCAGTTCTTC
NA	TRBV5-6	NA	TRBJ2-1	CASSLGGYEQFF	TGTGCCAGCAGCTTGGGTGGCTATGAGCAGTTCTTC
TRBD1	TRBV9	NA	TRBJ1-2	CASKREGALVGYTF	TGTGCCAGCAAACGTGAGGGGGCGCTTGTTGGCTACACCTTC
NA	TRBV9	NA	TRBJ1-1	CASSGPGDTEAFF	TGTGCCAGCAGCGGACCGGGAGACACTGAAGCTTTCTTT
TRBD2	TRBV7-2	NA	TRBJ2-4	CASSSKGLAGGRGNIQYF	TGTGCCAGCAGCTCTAAAGGACTAGCGGGGGGGCGGGGGAACATTCAGTACTTC
NA	TRBV4-3	few	TRBJ2-7	CASSQDWPGDYEQYF	TGCGCCAGCAGCCAAGATTGGCCGGGAGACTACGAGCAGTACTTC
TRBD1	TRBV10-3	NA	TRBJ2-3	CAISEGQGGTDTQYF	TGTGCCATCAGTGAGGGACAGGGGGGCACAGATACGCAGTATTTT
NA	TRBV7-9	NA	TRBJ1-1	CASSLRSGLNTEAFF	TGTGCCAGCAGCTTACGGTCAGGTTTGAACACTGAAGCTTTCTTT
TRBD1	TRBV28	NA	TRBJ1-2	CASSLPVTGRGYTF	TGTGCCAGCAGTTTACCGGTGACAGGGCGAGGCTACACCTTC
NA	TRBV5-5	few	TRBJ1-3	CASSPISLEDTYSGNTIYF	TGTGCCAGCAGCCCGATCAGCTTGGAAGACACCTACTCTGGAAACACCATATATTTT
NA	TRBV7-2	NA	TRBJ2-6	CASSLDMSGANVLTF	TGTGCCAGCAGCTTAGATATGTCTGGGGCCAACGTCCTGACTTTC
TRBD1	TRBV6-5	NA	TRBJ1-1	CASSYSTRGPTEAFF	TGTGCCAGCAGTTACTCGACCAGGGGGCCCACTGAAGCTTTCTTT
NA	TRBV5-1	NA	TRBJ2-7	CASSFTLDRSYEQYF	TGCGCCAGCAGCTTCACCTTAGACAGGTCCTACGAGCAGTACTTC
TRBD1	TRBV2	few	TRBJ1-6	CASREPTGQISPLHF	TGTGCCAGCAGAGAGCCGACAGGGCAGATCTCACCCCTCCACTTT
TRBD1	TRBV10-1	NA	TRBJ1-5	CASSSAFSGGAGQPQHF	TGCGCCAGCAGTTCCGCCTTTTCAGGGGGCGCGGGTCAGCCCCAGCATTTT
TRBD1	TRBV19	few	TRBJ1-6	CASRPIGGQMNSPLHF	TGTGCCAGTAGACCAATAGGGGGACAGATGAATTCACCCCTCCACTTT
TRBD1	TRBV28	NA	TRBJ1-6	CASSLGTGVSPLHF	TGTGCCAGCAGTTTGGGGACAGGGGTTTCACCCCTCCACTTT
TRBD1	TRBV9	NA	TRBJ2-1	CASSGRGTGYNEQFF	TGTGCCAGCAGCGGCCGAGGGACAGGCTACAATGAGCAGTTCTTC
TRBD2	TRBV7-3	NA	TRBJ2-5	CASSPRGGGASETQYF	TGTGCCAGCAGCCCCAGGGGCGGGGGGGCCTCAGAGACCCAGTACTTC
TRBD2	TRBV7-9	NA	TRBJ2-7	CASSSGLSYEQYF	TGTGCCAGCAGCTCGGGACTATCCTACGAGCAGTACTTC
NA	TRBV7-8	NA	TRBJ2-4	CASTPRVSGDRAKNIQYF	TGTGCCAGCACCCCGAGGGTTTCGGGGGACAGAGCCAAAAACATTCAGTACTTC
TRBD2	TRBV4-1	NA	TRBJ2-3	CASSHLAGSTDTQYF	TGCGCCAGCAGCCATTTAGCGGGAAGCACAGATACGCAGTATTTT
NA	TRBV6-6	NA	TRBJ2-1	CASSYSLLDSNEQFF	TGTGCCAGCAGTTACTCCTTACTTGACAGCAATGAGCAGTTCTTC
TRBD1	TRBV2	NA	TRBJ2-7	CASSGTGTGDAEQYF	TGTGCCAGCAGCGGAACCGGGACAGGGGACGCCGAGCAGTACTTC
TRBD2	TRBV7-2	once	TRBJ2-3	CASSLIAGAGDTQYF	TGTGCCAGCAGCTTAATAGCGGGGGCCGGGGATACGCAGTATTTT
NA	TRBV29-1	NA	TRBJ1-2	CSVGSSPDGYTF	TGCAGCGTTGGTAGCAGCCCTGATGGCTACACCTTC
TRBD2	TRBV28	NA	TRBJ2-7	CASISGDSYEQYF	TGTGCCAGCATTAGCGGGGACTCCTACGAGCAGTACTTC
NA	TRBV7-2	NA	TRBJ2-7	CASSYSVASKGLEQYF	TGTGCCAGCAGCTACTCTGTGGCTAGTAAGGGGCTCGAGCAGTACTTC
TRBD1	TRBV7-9	NA	TRBJ2-7	CASSSASGQDFYEQYF	TGTGCCAGCAGCTCGGCCTCGGGACAGGACTTCTACGAGCAGTACTTC
TRBD1	TRBV5-1	NA	TRBJ1-2	CASRNQQGNYGYTF	TGCGCCAGCAGAAACCAACAGGGGAACTATGGCTACACCTTC
NA	TRBV27	NA	TRBJ2-7	CASRWAGSYEQYF	TGTGCCAGCAGGTGGGCAGGCTCCTACGAGCAGTACTTC
TRBD1	TRBV7-8	NA	TRBJ2-3	CASSLGWTGGADTQYF	TGTGCCAGCAGCTTAGGCTGGACAGGGGGCGCAGATACGCAGTATTTT
NA	TRBV10-3	NA	TRBJ2-2	CAISEMVGTGELFF	TGTGCCATCAGTGAGATGGTCGGCACCGGGGAGCTGTTTTTT
TRBD1	TRBV19	NA	TRBJ1-1	CASSIDRTGGTEAFF	TGTGCCAGTAGTATAGATCGAACAGGGGGCACTGAAGCTTTCTTT
TRBD2	TRBV9	NA	TRBJ2-1	CASSKTSGWGNEQFF	TGTGCCAGCAGCAAGACTAGCGGGTGGGGCAATGAGCAGTTCTTC
NA	TRBV5-1	NA	TRBJ2-5	CASSLGLVIQETQYF	TGCGCCAGCAGCTTGGGACTTGTTATCCAAGAGACCCAGTACTTC
NA	TRBV27	NA	TRBJ2-3	CASSWSSGSTDTQYF	TGTGCCAGCAGTTGGAGTAGCGGAAGCACAGATACGCAGTATTTT
TRBD2	TRBV5-5	NA	TRBJ2-7	CASSGTSGREQYF	TGTGCCAGCAGCGGGACTAGCGGGAGGGAGCAGTACTTC
TRBD2	TRBV13	NA	TRBJ2-7	CASSLGMGGGASEQYF	TGTGCCAGCAGCTTAGGCATGGGCGGGGGGGCGAGTGAGCAGTACTTC
NA	TRBV20-1	NA	TRBJ1-1	CSAPGETEAFF	TGCAGTGCTCCAGGGGAGACTGAAGCTTTCTTT
NA	TRBV28	once	TRBJ2-3	CASSFRISPDTQYF	TGTGCCAGCAGTTTTAGAATTTCCCCTGATACGCAGTATTTT
NA	TRBV28	NA	TRBJ2-5	CASSLFSAGETSQETQYF	TGTGCCAGCAGTTTATTTTCTGCCGGGGAGACTAGCCAAGAGACCCAGTACTTC
NA	TRBV18	NA	TRBJ1-1	CASSSTGGRTEAFF	TGTGCCAGCTCGTCGACCGGCGGTAGGACTGAAGCTTTCTTT
TRBD2	TRBV5-1	NA	TRBJ2-7	CASSSVGGGTYEQYF	TGCGCCAGCAGCTCCGTCGGCGGGGGGACCTACGAGCAGTACTTC
NA	TRBV27	NA	TRBJ2-7	CASSRLVAHEQYF	TGTGCCAGCAGCCGACTAGTTGCCCACGAGCAGTACTTC
TRBD1	TRBV2	NA	TRBJ2-3	CASSPRTGGTDTQYF	TGTGCCAGCAGTCCCCGGACAGGGGGCACAGATACGCAGTATTTT